This T cell receptor beta chain was profiled in a study of CD8 T cells in ankylosing spondylitis. Whole-study findings and limits: Blood from ankylosing spondylitis patients appeared to carry a characteristic roughly eight-variant TCR beta motif. Earlier reports found some motif variants in synovial fluid and blood in reactive arthritis.

This clonotype was recorded many times. Its antigen is still unknown. Trimming removed 2 bases at V and 8 bases at J, with 10 bases between. The germline V gene encodes CDR1 MNHEY and CDR2 SVGAGI. This CDR3 has 14 amino acids. By quantitative 5'-RACE with molecular barcodes, the TCR beta libraries were made. TCRdb re-analysed the 5' RACE reads in MiXCR, keeping a single row per CDR3 protein. Of 200,000 or so distinct CDR3 sequences in the sample, around a sixth are singletons; the top ten hold roughly 4%. The TCR comes from a male donor aged 5-30 years with ankylosing spondylitis or in good health (not recorded which). The source material was blood, either unsorted or a sorted T cell fraction (not recorded which). V is TRBV6-5 and J is TRBJ1-6, with D unresolved. CDR3 region: CASSYVRTDSPLHF. As DNA, the CDR3 is TGTGCCAGCAGTTACGTCAGGACGGATTCACCCCTCCACTTT.